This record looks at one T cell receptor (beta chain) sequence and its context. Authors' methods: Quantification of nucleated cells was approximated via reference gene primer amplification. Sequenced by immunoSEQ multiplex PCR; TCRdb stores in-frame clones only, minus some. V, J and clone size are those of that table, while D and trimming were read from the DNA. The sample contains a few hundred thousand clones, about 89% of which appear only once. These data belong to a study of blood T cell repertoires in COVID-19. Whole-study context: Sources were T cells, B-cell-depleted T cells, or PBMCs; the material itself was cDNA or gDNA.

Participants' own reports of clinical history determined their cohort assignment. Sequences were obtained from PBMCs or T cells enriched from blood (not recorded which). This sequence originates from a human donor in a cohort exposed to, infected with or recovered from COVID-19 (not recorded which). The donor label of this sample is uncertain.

The CDR3 loop is CASRRYSYNEQFF. For the CDR3, the DNA is TGTGCCAGCCGCCGGTACAGCTACAATGAGCAGTTCTTC. The rearrangement links TRBV2 to TRBJ2-1; no firm D call. Germline lookup yields CDR1 SNHLY and CDR2 FYNNEI. The length of the CDR3 is 13 residues. V dropped 8 bases and J dropped 3 bases, with 11 bases sitting between them.